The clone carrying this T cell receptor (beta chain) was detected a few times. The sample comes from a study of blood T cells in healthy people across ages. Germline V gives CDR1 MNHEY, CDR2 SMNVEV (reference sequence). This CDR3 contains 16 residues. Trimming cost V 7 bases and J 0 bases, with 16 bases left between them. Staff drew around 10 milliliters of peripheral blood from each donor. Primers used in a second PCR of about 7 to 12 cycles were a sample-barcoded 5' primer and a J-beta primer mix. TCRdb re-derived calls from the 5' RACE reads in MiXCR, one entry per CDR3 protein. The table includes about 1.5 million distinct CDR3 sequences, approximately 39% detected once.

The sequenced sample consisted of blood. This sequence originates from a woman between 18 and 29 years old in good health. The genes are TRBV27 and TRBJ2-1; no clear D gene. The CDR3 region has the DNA TGTGCCAGCACCCTCCTGGGCCCGAGCTCCTACAATGAGCAGTTCTTC. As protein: CASTLLGPSSYNEQFF.